Below, 22 T cell receptor beta chains from the same sample are listed, as sequenced in a study of blood T cell repertoires in COVID-19 (dated by TCRdb to the early 2020s). The library was generated by the immunoSEQ multiplex PCR assay. The source is immuneACCESS, and TCRdb retained only in-frame sequences with V and J called. Part of the clones is not carried over; for the studies checked, unresolved V genes explain less than half of this, and the remainder is unexplained. The table for this sample lists roughly 200,000 clones; roughly 89% of them were counted only once. 0.55% to 0.8% of the sample comes from the top ten. The sequenced sample was peripheral blood. The receptor source for this set is a man aged 50 to 59 with acute or convalescent COVID-19.

V is TRBV7-9 and J is TRBJ2-3, with 12 bases that match TRBD1. The junction had 9 bases not matched to a gene; V was cut back by 1 base and J by 4 bases. Germline CDR1 is SEHNR and CDR2 is FQNEAQ (reference sequence). This CDR3 is built from 18 residues. CDR3 sequence: CASSLGTGTGGASDTQYF. The CDR3 DNA is TGTGCCAGCAGCTTAGGAACTGGGACAGGGGGCGCGTCAGATACGCAGTATTTT.

V usage is TRBV15 and J usage is TRBJ1-2, with a possible D match to TRBD1 (5 bases). The V end lost 3 bases, the J end lost 1 base, and 18 bases lay between the germline ends. The CDR3 consists of 17 residues. CDR1 is LNHNV and CDR2 is YYDKDF in the germline V gene (reference sequence). DNA of the CDR3: TGTGCCACCAGCAGGGGGGGGGAGGCTAAGATTAACTATGGCTACACCTTC. Encoded protein: CATSRGGEAKINYGYTF.

This chain uses TRBV20-1 with TRBJ1-3; D remains ambiguous. The CDR3 totals 14 residues. The V end was cut by 3 bases, the J end by 0 bases, with 9 bases between. Germline CDR1 reads DFQATT; CDR2 reads SNEGSKA (reference sequence). Here the CDR3 DNA reads TGCAGTGCTAGTCTGTCCAGCTCTGGAAACACCATATATTTT. Its translation: CSASLSSSGNTIYF.

This chain uses TRBV21-1 with TRBJ2-7; TRBD2 is taken as the D call from the table, unchecked against the DNA. TRBV21-1 is annotated as a pseudogene. This CDR3 has 15 amino acids. CDR3 region: CASSKGRPTNYEQYV. The CDR3 DNA reads as TGTGCCAGCAGCAAAGGGAGGCCGACTAACTACGAGCAGTACGTC.

V is TRBV10-3 and J is TRBJ2-3; 11 bases are shared with TRBD1. Germline trimming cut 2 bases from V and 2 bases from J; bases unmatched to any gene: 6. The CDR3 is 17 amino acids. CDR1 is ENHRY, CDR2 SYGVKD, per germline. This CDR3 reads CAISERTGQGDTDTQYF. Written as DNA, the CDR3 is TGTGCCATCAGTGAGCGAACGGGACAGGGGGACACAGATACGCAGTATTTT.

V is TRBV6-5 and J is TRBJ1-5; D is unclear. The CDR3 runs to 12 residues. Trimming removed 7 bases from V and 7 bases from J, with 11 bases in between. Looked up from germline, CDR1 is MNHEY and CDR2 is SVGAGI. The CDR3 region is CASNAGHQPQHF. The CDR3 bases are TGTGCCAGCAACGCTGGGCACCAGCCCCAGCATTTT.

V is TRBV7-3 and J is TRBJ2-3, with 8 bases lining up with TRBD1. The CDR3 spans 14 residues. Germline lookup yields CDR1 SGHTA and CDR2 FQGTGA. Germline trimming cut 5 bases from V and 13 bases from J; bases unmatched to any gene: 14. CDR3 amino acids: CASSLSPFGTGKYF. For the CDR3, the DNA is TGTGCCAGCAGCCTATCACCATTCGGGACAGGAAAGTATTTT.

This chain links TRBV28 with TRBJ2-2, with 7 bases aligning to TRBD1. V was clipped by 4 bases and J by 6 bases; unmatched bases: 11. The CDR3 has 16 residues. Germline-derived CDR1 and CDR2 are MDHEN and SYDVKM. CDR3 bases: TGTGCCAGCAGTTACAGGACAGGTTCGGGTCCCGGGGAGCTGTTTTTT. Encoded protein: CASSYRTGSGPGELFF. The full variable domain, completed using reference TRBV28 and TRBJ2-2, is DVKVTQSSRYLVKRTGEKVFLECVQDMDHENMFWYRQDPGLGLRLIYFSYDVKMKEKGDIPEGYSVSREKKERFSLILESASTNQTSMYLCASSYRTGSGPGELFFGEGSRLTVL.

The V call is TRBV9, the J call TRBJ1-1; 9 nucleotides line up with TRBD1. V lost 3 bases, J lost 2 bases, and 8 bases stayed unmatched. Germline CDR1 reads SGDLS; CDR2 reads YYNGEE. The CDR3 sequence is 16 residues long. DNA for the CDR3: TGTGCCAGCAGCGCCGGCCAGACAGGGGGTAACACTGAAGCTTTCTTT. It yields the protein CASSAGQTGGNTEAFF.

The chain uses TRBV10-3 and TRBJ2-3, with a possible D match to TRBD2 (7 bases). CDR1 is ENHRY, CDR2 SYGVKD, per germline. CDR3 length: 16 residues. The V end lost 0 bases, the J end lost 3 bases, and 13 bases lay between the germline ends. CDR3: CAISESGGGWTDTQYF. The CDR3, as DNA: TGTGCCATCAGTGAGTCGGGGGGGGGCTGGACAGATACGCAGTATTTT.

This chain connects TRBV6-4 to TRBJ1-1; D is unclear. CDR1 is MRHNA, CDR2 SNTAGT, per germline. This CDR3 has 14 amino acids. Trimming pared 2 bases from V and 0 bases from J, leaving 7 bases between. The CDR3 DNA is TGTGCCAGCAGTGACACAAGTCTGAACACTGAAGCTTTCTTT. Encoded protein: CASSDTSLNTEAFF.

This chain connects TRBV6-6 to TRBJ1-3; the match to TRBD1 covers 7 bases. CDR1 is MNHNY and CDR2 is SVGAGI in the germline V gene (reference sequence). With 6 bases clipped from V and 4 bases from J, the junction kept 12 bases outside the gene matches. This CDR3 is built from 16 residues. CDR3: CASRQVGQRVGNTIYF. CDR3 sequence (DNA): TGTGCCAGCAGACAAGTGGGACAGAGGGTCGGAAACACCATATATTTT.

The chain is built from TRBV5-1 and TRBJ2-2; 11 nucleotides agree with TRBD2. Germline V lookup: CDR1 SGHRS, CDR2 YFSETQ. Trimming at V came to 2 bases and at J to 1 base, leaving 1 base not matched to a gene. This CDR3 has 16 residues. The CDR3 reads CASSFSGRGNTGELFF. The CDR3 DNA sequence: TGCGCCAGCAGCTTTAGCGGGAGGGGGAACACCGGGGAGCTGTTTTTT. Full variable domain (outside the CDR3, taken from reference TRBV5-1 and TRBJ2-2): KAGVTQTPRYLIKTRGQQVTLSCSPISGHRSVSWYQQTPGQGLQFLFEYFSETQRNKGNFPGRFSGRQFSNSRSEMNVSTLELGDSALYLCASSFSGRGNTGELFFGEGSRLTVL.

The chain uses TRBV6-6 and TRBJ1-2; 7 bases are a match to TRBD1. There are 14 residues in the CDR3. Germline V lookup: CDR1 MNHNY, CDR2 SVGAGI (reference sequence). V lost 3 bases and J lost 7; bases outside the gene matches: 8. Here the CDR3 reads CASSYRTGDFGYTF. The CDR3, as DNA: TGTGCCAGCAGTTATCGCACAGGGGACTTTGGCTACACCTTC.

This chain joins TRBV9 and TRBJ2-7, with 9 bases aligning to TRBD1. Trimming cost V 0 bases and J 3 bases; bases outside gene matches: 7. The germline CDR1 and CDR2 sequences are SGDLS and YYNGEE. This CDR3 has 16 amino acids. The CDR3 nucleotides read TGTGCCAGCAGCGTAGCACCGGGACAGGGTATCTACGAGCAGTACTTC. It is translated as CASSVAPGQGIYEQYF.

The gene calls are TRBV27 and TRBJ2-7; 8 nucleotides line up with TRBD1. With V trimmed by 4 bases and J by 3 bases, 5 bases remained unmatched. Per germline, CDR1 MNHEY and CDR2 SMNVEV (reference sequence). The length of the CDR3 is 14 residues. CDR3 DNA sequence: TGTGCCAGCAGTTATGGGACAGGAGTCTACGAGCAGTACTTC. It codes for CASSYGTGVYEQYF.

The rearrangement links TRBV7-9 to TRBJ1-4, with a possible D match to TRBD1 (6 bases). With 5 bases removed from V and 3 bases from J, the gap between germline ends came to 19 bases. The germline V gene encodes CDR1 SEHNR and CDR2 FQNEAQ (reference sequence). The CDR3 extends over 17 amino acids. CDR3 in DNA: TGTGCCAGCAGCCCTGGCGGGGGGGCCCTGGCTAATGAAAAACTGTTTTTT. Translating gives CASSPGGGALANEKLFF.

V is TRBV11-1 and J is TRBJ2-6; D possibly corresponds to TRBD1 (6 bases). This CDR3 region has 16 residues. From germline, CDR1 is SGHAT and CDR2 FQDESV (reference sequence). Trimming left V 5 bases short and J 1 base short, with 12 bases between. This chain's CDR3 is CASSPLTGSGANVLTF. CDR3 in DNA: TGTGCCAGCAGCCCTCTAACAGGGTCTGGGGCCAACGTCCTGACTTTC. The full variable domain, its missing parts supplied by reference TRBV11-1 and TRBJ2-6, is EAEVAQSPRYKITEKSQAVAFWCDPISGHATLYWYRQILGQGPELLVQFQDESVVDDSQLPKDRFSAERLKGVDSTLKIQPAELGDSAMYLCASSPLTGSGANVLTFGAGSRLTVL.

This chain connects TRBV27 to TRBJ2-2; no clear D gene. The V and J ends lost 6 bases and 4 bases respectively, with 18 bases between them. This CDR3 contains 16 residues. CDR1 is MNHEY, CDR2 SMNVEV, per germline (reference sequence). CDR3 sequence (DNA): TGTGCCAGCAGACCCTCGAGAGCGCTGATCACCGGGGAGCTGTTTTTT. Translation: CASRPSRALITGELFF.

This chain joins TRBV7-9 and TRBJ2-1; D is perhaps TRBD2 (6 bases). Germline assignment: CDR1 SEHNR and CDR2 FQNEAQ (reference sequence). This CDR3 region has 15 residues. The V gene lost 5 bases and the J gene lost 5 bases, with 16 bases spanning the gap. DNA of the CDR3: TGTGCCAGCAGCGCCTCCGGGGGTTGGAACAATGAGCAGTTCTTC. Protein: CASSASGGWNNEQFF.

This chain connects TRBV5-6 to TRBJ2-2; weak D call: TRBD2 (6 bases). The CDR3 covers 17 residues. Germline V CDR1 and CDR2: SGHDT, YYEEEE. V lost 0 bases and J lost 2, with 14 bases in between. Written as DNA, the CDR3 is TGTGCCAGCAGCTTGGCCGGGTGGGAGGACAACACCGGGGAGCTGTTTTTT. Translating it yields CASSLAGWEDNTGELFF.

This chain links TRBV5-1 with TRBJ2-1; 7 bases agree with TRBD2. The CDR3 covers 15 residues. The germline V gene encodes CDR1 SGHRS and CDR2 YFSETQ. V lost 0 bases and J lost 9; bases outside the gene matches: 9. The CDR3 sequence is CASSLAGAGDTEQFF. CDR3 in DNA: TGCGCCAGCAGCTTGGCCGGCGCGGGAGACACTGAGCAGTTCTTC.